Presented here are 30 T cell receptor beta chains from one specimen sequenced in a study of blood T cell repertoires in COVID-19. TCRdb's copy holds only in-frame clones and misses some; the assay was immunoSEQ multiplex PCR. Altogether under 350,000 clones are present, under 90% being singletons, with the ten largest covering 2% to 2.5%. The specimen was peripheral blood. These receptors came from a middle-aged man with acute or convalescent COVID-19.

The genes are TRBV7-3 and TRBJ2-6; 9 positions match TRBD1. The CDR3 runs 19 residues. Germline CDR1 reads SGHTA; CDR2 reads FQGTGA. J gave up 0 bases and V 2 bases, and 8 bases lay outside the gene matches. The chain's CDR3 is CASSLGGDRASSGANVLTF. Written as DNA, the CDR3 is TGTGCCAGCAGCTTAGGCGGGGACAGGGCGAGCTCTGGGGCCAACGTCCTGACTTTC.

The J gene is TRBJ2-7, the V gene TRBV7-3; a weak D match, TRBD1 (6 bases). Germline lookup yields CDR1 SGHTA and CDR2 FQGTGA. Trimming took 4 bases from V and 0 from J, leaving 16 bases between them. This CDR3 spans 16 amino acids. The CDR3 reads CASSCPGHKSSYEQYF. For the CDR3, the DNA is TGTGCCAGCAGCTGCCCGGGACATAAGAGCTCCTACGAGCAGTACTTC.

CDR3 sequence (DNA): TGTGCCTGGAGTCACCCTTGGAGGGCGTCCGATACGCAGTATTTT. Residues: CAWSHPWRASDTQYF. This chain joins TRBV30 and TRBJ2-3, with TRBD2 as a possible D gene (6 bases). The germline gives CDR1 GTSNPN, CDR2 SVGIG (reference sequence). The ends were cut back, 2 bases at V and 6 bases at J, with 18 bases in the middle. CDR3 length: 15 residues. Full variable domain (outside the CDR3, taken from reference TRBV30 and TRBJ2-3): SQTIHQWPATLVQPVGSPLSLECTVEGTSNPNLYWYRQAAGRGLQLLFYSVGIGQISSEVPQNLSASRPQDRQFILSSKKLLLSDSGFYLCAWSHPWRASDTQYFGPGTRLTVL.

Only one count was recorded for this clone. The gene calls are TRBV10-1 and TRBJ2-3; D is unclear. The germline V and J ends were trimmed by 2 bases and 6 bases, with 9 bases remaining between them. Germline CDR1 is WNHNN and CDR2 is SYGVQD (reference sequence). This CDR3 comprises 13 residues. CDR3 nucleotide sequence: TGCGCCAGCAGTGAGACCGAGTGGGATACGCAGTATTTT. Translation: CASSETEWDTQYF.

The chain employs TRBV7-6 and TRBJ2-3, with 16 bases identical to TRBD2. The ends lost 5 bases at V and 2 bases at J; junction bases unmatched: 7. This CDR3 has 18 amino acids. Looked up from germline, CDR1 is SGHVS and CDR2 is FNYEAQ. The CDR3 reads CASSRGLAGGRITDTQYF. The DNA for the CDR3 is TGTGCCAGCAGCCGGGGACTAGCGGGGGGGCGAATCACAGATACGCAGTATTTT.

The gene calls are TRBV29-1 and TRBJ1-4; 9 nucleotides agree with TRBD1. Trimming removed 3 bases from V and 1 base from J; junction bases left unmatched: 3. Germline V gene sequence: CDR1 SQVTM, CDR2 ANQGSEA. This CDR3 is built from 15 residues. The DNA of the CDR3 is TGCAGCGTTGATAGACAGGGGGGAACTAATGAAAAACTGTTTTTT. It codes for CSVDRQGGTNEKLFF.

The V gene is TRBV6-5, the J gene TRBJ2-7; D is unclear. V dropped 0 bases and J dropped 3 bases, with 9 bases sitting between them. The CDR3 spans 14 residues. The V gene's germline CDR1 is MNHEY and CDR2 SVGAGI. The CDR3: CASSYSNSHYEQYF. The CDR3 DNA reads TGTGCCAGCAGTTACTCGAACAGCCACTACGAGCAGTACTTC.

The V and J genes are TRBV19 and TRBJ2-3, with TRBD2 identical over 11 bases. CDR3 length: 16 residues. Per the germline V gene, CDR1 is LNHDA and CDR2 is SQIVND (reference sequence). Trimming at V came to 5 bases and at J to 6 bases, leaving 10 bases not matched to a gene. CDR3 protein: CASSPRVAGGRDTQYF. The CDR3 DNA follows: TGTGCCAGTAGTCCCCGGGTAGCGGGGGGGAGGGATACGCAGTATTTT.

The CDR3 region is CAISDSGGKLFF. In nucleotides, the CDR3 is TGTGCCATCAGTGACTCCGGCGGAAAACTGTTTTTT. The chain links TRBV10-3 to TRBJ1-4; D remains ambiguous. Trimming took off 3 bases at V and 10 bases at J, with 9 bases between the two ends. The length of the CDR3 is 12 residues. The V gene's germline CDR1 is ENHRY and CDR2 SYGVKD.

The gene calls are TRBV5-6 and TRBJ2-5; D perhaps matches TRBD2 (5 bases). Germline V gene data show CDR1 as SGHDT and CDR2 as YYEEEE. Trimming removed 7 bases at V and 3 bases at J, with 16 bases between. The CDR3 is 14 residues long. CDR3 nucleotide sequence: TGTGCCAGCCGGGGAAGGGTGGGGAAAGAGACCCAGTACTTC. Protein sequence: CASRGRVGKETQYF.

This clone has just one count. CDR3 coding DNA: TGTGCCAGCAGCCCGGGACACGGCTACGAGCAGTACTTC. Protein: CASSPGHGYEQYF. The chain uses TRBV7-9 and TRBJ2-7; tentatively, D is TRBD1 (6 bases). V was cut by 5 bases and J by 3 bases, with 11 bases left in between. This CDR3 is built from 13 residues. CDR1 is SEHNR and CDR2 is FQNEAQ in the germline V gene (reference sequence).

This chain links TRBV4-2 with TRBJ2-7, with TRBD1 identical over 12 bases. The germline gives CDR1 LGHNA, CDR2 YNFKEQ. Trimming removed 0 bases from V and 4 bases from J; junction bases left unmatched: 7. There are 17 residues in the CDR3. CDR3 sequence reads: CASSQDSAGQGAYEQYF. CDR3 DNA sequence: TGTGCCAGCAGCCAAGACTCTGCGGGACAGGGGGCTTACGAGCAGTACTTC.

To note about this clone: This CDR3 is also generated by other DNA sequences in the sample. V and J are TRBV14 and TRBJ1-1, with no clear D. V was pared by 6 bases and J by 4 bases, with 9 bases between. The CDR3 is 12 amino acids. Germline values: CDR1 SGHDN, CDR2 FVKESK. The CDR3, as DNA: TGTGCCAGCAGATCCGGAGGCACTGAAGCTTTCTTT. The encoded protein is CASRSGGTEAFF.

The chain carries TRBV3-1 (or the pseudogene TRBV3-2) and TRBJ2-7; 7 nucleotides match TRBD1. Germline CDR1 is LGHDT and CDR2 is YNNKEL (reference sequence). V gave up 1 base and J gave up 3 bases; unmatched junction bases: 6. The CDR3 runs to 15 residues. Here the CDR3 DNA reads TGTGCCAGCAGCCAAGCACCGGGACAGAACTACGAGCAGTACTTC. Its translation is CASSQAPGQNYEQYF.

Of note for this clone: Other DNA sequences in the sample encode the same CDR3. V gene TRBV9 combines with J gene TRBJ1-2; D is uncertain. This CDR3 has 13 residues. Germline V gene lookup returns CDR1 SGDLS and CDR2 YYNGEE. Trimming shortened V by 0 bases and J by 5 bases, and 8 bases separated the two germline ends. The CDR3 DNA is TGTGCCAGCAGCGTAGGAGGGTTTTATGGCTACACCTTC. Its translation is CASSVGGFYGYTF.

The CDR3 nucleotides are TGTGCCAGCAGCTTGGCCCAGGGAAAACTGTTTTTT. This codes for CASSLAQGKLFF. V is TRBV5-4 and J is TRBJ1-4; D may be TRBD1 (5 bases). The CDR3 runs to 12 residues. The germline CDR1 and CDR2 sequences are SGHNT and YYREEE (reference sequence). Trimming took 0 bases from V and 10 from J, leaving 7 bases between them. The full variable domain, its missing parts supplied by reference TRBV5-4 and TRBJ1-4, is ETGVTQSPTHLIKTRGQQVTLRCSSQSGHNTVSWYQQALGQGPQFIFQYYREEENGRGNFPPRFSGLQFPNYSSELNVNALELDDSALYLCASSLAQGKLFFGSGTQLSVL.

The V gene is TRBV11-2, the J gene TRBJ2-1; the D gene is possibly TRBD2 (6 bases). Germline V gene sequence: CDR1 SGHAT, CDR2 FQNNGV. The CDR3 is 16 residues long. With 2 bases removed from V and 2 bases from J, the gap between germline ends came to 13 bases. The CDR3 reads CASSLLPGVPYNEQFF. The CDR3 DNA is TGTGCCAGCAGCTTACTGCCGGGGGTCCCCTACAATGAGCAGTTCTTC. Full variable domain (missing parts from reference TRBV11-2 and TRBJ2-1): EAGVAQSPRYKIIEKRQSVAFWCNPISGHATLYWYQQILGQGPKLLIQFQNNGVVDDSQLPKDRFSAERLKGVDSTLKIQPAKLEDSAVYLCASSLLPGVPYNEQFFGPGTRLTVL.

This rearrangement joins TRBV5-6 to TRBJ1-4; D is perhaps TRBD1 (5 bases). CDR3 length: 15 amino acids. Germline V lookup: CDR1 SGHDT, CDR2 YYEEEE. V was shortened by 4 bases and J by 9 bases, with 19 bases between the two germline ends. CDR3 protein: CASSPTTSLGQKLFF. The CDR3 region has the DNA TGTGCCAGCAGCCCGACGACATCACTGGGGCAAAAACTGTTTTTT.

This clone was found a few times. This chain connects TRBV15 to TRBJ1-2; D is unclear. This CDR3 is built from 15 residues. V was pared by 8 bases and J by 5 bases, with 21 bases between. Germline CDR1 LNHNV, CDR2 YYDKDF (reference sequence). The CDR3 region has the DNA TGTGCCACCTCACCAATCCAAGAGAAGATTTATGGCTACACCTTC. Protein: CATSPIQEKIYGYTF.

The CDR3 sequence: CASRRQSNSPLHF. CDR3 nucleotides: TGTGCCAGCAGACGACAGTCTAATTCACCCCTCCACTTT. The chain couples TRBV7-8 to TRBJ1-6, with D maybe TRBD1 (5 bases). With 6 bases removed from V and 6 bases from J, the gap between germline ends came to 9 bases. The CDR3 is made up of 13 amino acids. Germline loops: CDR1 SGHVS, CDR2 FQNEAQ. The full variable domain, its missing parts supplied by reference TRBV7-8 and TRBJ1-6, is GAGVSQSPRYKVAKRGQDVALRCDPISGHVSLFWYQQALGQGPEFLTYFQNEAQLDKSGLPSDRFFAERPEGSVSTLKIQRTQQEDSAVYLCASRRQSNSPLHFGNGTRLTVT.

V gene TRBV7-8 combines with J gene TRBJ1-2, with 9 bases matching TRBD1. V gave up 5 bases and J gave up 5 bases; unmatched junction bases: 6. CDR1 is SGHVS and CDR2 is FQNEAQ in the germline V gene. The CDR3 length is 14 residues. The DNA for the CDR3 is TGTGCCAGCAGCCTGGGGACAGGGTCATATGGCTACACCTTC. This gives the protein CASSLGTGSYGYTF.

The chain joins TRBV9 to TRBJ1-2; D is possibly TRBD1 (5 bases). Germline-derived CDR1 and CDR2 are SGDLS and YYNGEE. Trimming removed 1 base at V and 3 bases at J, with 7 bases between. The CDR3 covers 13 residues. CDR3: CASSVTRDYGYTF. As DNA, the CDR3 is TGTGCCAGCAGCGTAACCAGGGACTATGGCTACACCTTC.

The V call is TRBV5-1, the J call TRBJ2-1; D is perhaps TRBD1 (6 bases). This CDR3 region has 17 residues. Trimming cost V 0 bases and J 2 bases, with 15 bases left between them. Germline V lookup: CDR1 SGHRS, CDR2 YFSETQ. CDR3 in amino acids: CASSLVPTGDTYNEQFF. The CDR3 DNA reads TGCGCCAGCAGCTTGGTACCGACAGGCGATACCTACAATGAGCAGTTCTTC.

The chain joins TRBV19 to TRBJ1-3; 9 bases are a match to TRBD1. The trim removed 5 bases at V and 4 bases at J, leaving 3 bases unmatched. The CDR3 covers 14 residues. Germline V CDR1 and CDR2: LNHDA, SQIVND (reference sequence). CDR3 sequence reads: CASSPGTGGNTIYF. In nucleotides, the CDR3 is TGTGCCAGTAGTCCCGGGACAGGGGGAAACACCATATATTTT.

The chain combines TRBV24-1 with TRBJ2-7, with a tentative D call TRBD1 (5 bases). Germline assignment: CDR1 KGHDR and CDR2 SFDVKD. Deletions cut 3 bases from V and 6 bases from J, with 11 bases between. The CDR3 covers 13 residues. The CDR3 reads CATSDRQGSEQYF. In DNA form, the CDR3 reads TGTGCCACCAGTGATCGTCAGGGTTCCGAGCAGTACTTC.

The chain recombines TRBV6-2 or TRBV6-3 with TRBJ1-2; 8 nucleotides match TRBD1. Germline loops: CDR1 MNHEY, CDR2 SVGEGT. The CDR3 loop spans 14 amino acids. Unmatched junction bases numbered 8, after V lost 2 bases and J lost 9 bases. The CDR3 reads CASSYGAGGGRYTF. CDR3 nucleotide sequence: TGTGCCAGCAGTTACGGGGCAGGGGGCGGACGCTACACCTTC.

CDR3 nucleotide sequence: TGTGCCAGCAGCTCCGGACAGGCCCAGCATTTT. Protein sequence: CASSSGQAQHF. The chain recombines TRBV12-3 or TRBV12-4 with TRBJ1-5, with 7 bases aligning to TRBD1. V was pared by 6 bases and J by 11 bases, with 4 bases of the junction left unmatched. The CDR3 runs to 11 residues.

With respect to this clone: This sample includes further DNA sequences coding for the same CDR3. The chain links TRBV5-1 to TRBJ2-5, with D tentatively TRBD2 (7 bases). V was shortened by 1 base and J by 5 bases, with 12 bases between the two germline ends. This CDR3 has 14 amino acids. Germline CDR1 SGHRS, CDR2 YFSETQ. The CDR3 DNA follows: TGCGCCAGCAGCTTGACGGCGGGGGCGGAGACCCAGTACTTC. This translates into CASSLTAGAETQYF.

This rearrangement joins TRBV30 to TRBJ2-2; perhaps TRBD1 as D (5 bases). The V gene's germline CDR1 is GTSNPN and CDR2 SVGIG (reference sequence). V shed 0 bases and J shed 2 bases, with 16 bases lying between them. This CDR3 has 17 residues. The CDR3 loop is CAWSVPWVTENTGELFF. The CDR3 DNA reads as TGTGCCTGGAGTGTACCCTGGGTGACAGAAAACACCGGGGAGCTGTTTTTT.

The V and J genes are TRBV7-6 and TRBJ2-2; 8 nucleotides line up with TRBD1. The J segment lost 4 bases and the V segment lost 1 base, leaving 5 bases of the junction unmatched. CDR1 is SGHVS and CDR2 is FNYEAQ in the germline V gene. CDR3 length equals 16 residues. CDR3 sequence (DNA): TGTGCCAGCAGCTTAGACCCGGGACAGGTCACCGGGGAGCTGTTTTTT. This encodes CASSLDPGQVTGELFF.